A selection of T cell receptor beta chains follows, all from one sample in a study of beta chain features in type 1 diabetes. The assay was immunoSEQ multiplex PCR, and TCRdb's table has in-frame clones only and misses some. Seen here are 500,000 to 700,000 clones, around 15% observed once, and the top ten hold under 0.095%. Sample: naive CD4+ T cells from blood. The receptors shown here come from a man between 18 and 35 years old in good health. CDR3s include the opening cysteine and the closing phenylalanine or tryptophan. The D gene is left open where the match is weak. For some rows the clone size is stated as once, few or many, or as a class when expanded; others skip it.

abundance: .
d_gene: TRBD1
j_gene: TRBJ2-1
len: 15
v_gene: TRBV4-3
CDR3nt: TGCGCCAGCAGCCTTGTTAGGACAGGATACAATGAGCAGTTCTTC
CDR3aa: CASSLVRTGYNEQFF

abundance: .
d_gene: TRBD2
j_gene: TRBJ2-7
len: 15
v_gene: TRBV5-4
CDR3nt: TGTGCCAGCAGTTTAGCGGGAGTTGTTGGAAACGAGCAGTACTTC
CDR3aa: CASSLAGVVGNEQYF

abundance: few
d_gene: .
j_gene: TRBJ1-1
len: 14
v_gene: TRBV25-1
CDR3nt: TGTGCCAGCAGTGCCAGGGAGGGGGGCACTGAAGCTTTCTTT
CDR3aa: CASSAREGGTEAFF

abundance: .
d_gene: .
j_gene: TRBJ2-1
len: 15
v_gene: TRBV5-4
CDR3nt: TGTGCCAGCAGCCTCCGGGGTGCTTCCTACAATGAGCAGTTCTTC
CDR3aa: CASSLRGASYNEQFF

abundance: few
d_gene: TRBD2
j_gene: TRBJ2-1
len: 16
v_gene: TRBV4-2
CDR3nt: TGTGCCAGCAGCCAGGAGACTAGCGGGAGGGCCAATGAGCAGTTCTTC
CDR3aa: CASSQETSGRANEQFF

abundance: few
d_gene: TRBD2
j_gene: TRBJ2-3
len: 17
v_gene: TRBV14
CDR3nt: TGTGCCAGCAGCCCGACCTTTAGCGGGGGAAGGACAGATACGCAGTATTTT
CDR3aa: CASSPTFSGGRTDTQYF

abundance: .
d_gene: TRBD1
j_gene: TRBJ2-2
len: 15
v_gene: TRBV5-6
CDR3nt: TGTGCCAGCCTCGGTGCGGGACAGGGAGCCGGGGAGCTGTTTTTT
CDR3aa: CASLGAGQGAGELFF

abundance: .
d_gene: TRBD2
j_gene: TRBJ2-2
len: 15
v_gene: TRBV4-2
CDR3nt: TGTGCCAGCAGCTCCCCGGGAGGGTGGACCGGGGAGCTGTTTTTT
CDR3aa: CASSSPGGWTGELFF

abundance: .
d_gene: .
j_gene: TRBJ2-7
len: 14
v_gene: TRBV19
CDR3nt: TGTGCCAGTAGTCTACGACAGACCAACTACGAGCAGTACTTC
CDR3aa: CASSLRQTNYEQYF

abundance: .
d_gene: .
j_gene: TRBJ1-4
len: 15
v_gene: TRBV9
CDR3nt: TGTGCCAGCAGCGGGGGGGACCACCTGAATGAAAAACTGTTTTTT
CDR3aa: CASSGGDHLNEKLFF

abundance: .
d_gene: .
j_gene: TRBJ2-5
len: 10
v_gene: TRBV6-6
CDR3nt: TGTGCCAGCAAGTTAGAGACCCAGTACTTC
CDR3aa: CASKLETQYF

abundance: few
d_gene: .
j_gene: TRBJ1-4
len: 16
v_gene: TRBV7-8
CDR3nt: TGTGCCAGCAGCTTAGTTAGGGCAAAGCCTAATGAAAAACTGTTTTTT
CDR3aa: CASSLVRAKPNEKLFF

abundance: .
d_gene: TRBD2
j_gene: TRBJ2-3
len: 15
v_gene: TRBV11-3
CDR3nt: TGTGCCAGCAGCGCGACTAGCGGGAAAACAGATACGCAGTATTTT
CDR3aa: CASSATSGKTDTQYF

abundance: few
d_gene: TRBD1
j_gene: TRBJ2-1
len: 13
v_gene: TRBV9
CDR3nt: TGTGCCAGCAGCGCACGACAGGGCAATGAGCAGTTCTTC
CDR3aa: CASSARQGNEQFF

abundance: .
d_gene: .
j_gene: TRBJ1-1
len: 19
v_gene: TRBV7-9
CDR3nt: TGTGCCAGCAGCTTAGTGCTTCGGACATCCGGGAGGAACAACACTGAAGCTTTCTTT
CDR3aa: CASSLVLRTSGRNNTEAFF

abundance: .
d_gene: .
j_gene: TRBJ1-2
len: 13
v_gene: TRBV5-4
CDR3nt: TGTGCCAGCAGCCCGGGCCGTATTGAAGGCTACACCTTC
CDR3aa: CASSPGRIEGYTF

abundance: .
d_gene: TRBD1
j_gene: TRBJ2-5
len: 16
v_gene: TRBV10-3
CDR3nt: TGTGCCATCAGGGAGCCGGGACAGGGGGCGGATGAGACCCAGTACTTC
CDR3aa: CAIREPGQGADETQYF

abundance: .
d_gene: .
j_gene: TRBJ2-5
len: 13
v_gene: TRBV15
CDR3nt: TGTGCCACCCGACTGACAGGAGGGGAGACCCAGTACTTC
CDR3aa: CATRLTGGETQYF

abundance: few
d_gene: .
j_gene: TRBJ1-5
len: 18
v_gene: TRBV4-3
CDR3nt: TGCGCCAGCAGCCAAGACTTGGGCGGGACGGGGGCAAATCAGCCCCAGCATTTT
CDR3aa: CASSQDLGGTGANQPQHF

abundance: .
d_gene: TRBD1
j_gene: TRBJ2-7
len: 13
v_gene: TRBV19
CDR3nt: TGTGCCAGTAGTGAGCAGGGGGCATCCGAGCAGTACTTC
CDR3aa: CASSEQGASEQYF

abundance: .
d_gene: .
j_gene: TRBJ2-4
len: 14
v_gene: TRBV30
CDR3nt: TGTGCCTGCCAGGGGCCGAGGGCCAAAAACATTCAGTACTTC
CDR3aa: CACQGPRAKNIQYF

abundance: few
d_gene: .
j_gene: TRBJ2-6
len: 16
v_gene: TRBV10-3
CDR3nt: TGTGCCATCAGTGACCCAACAGTCCGTGGGGCCAACGTCCTGACTTTC
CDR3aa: CAISDPTVRGANVLTF

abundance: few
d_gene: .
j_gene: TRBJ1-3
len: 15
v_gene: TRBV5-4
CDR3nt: TGTGCCAGCAGCCCCGGGACTCGCCAGGGGAACACCATATATTTT
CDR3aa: CASSPGTRQGNTIYF

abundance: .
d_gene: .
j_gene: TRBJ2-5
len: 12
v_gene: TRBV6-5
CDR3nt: TGTGCCAGCAGCGACATCGTGGAGACCCAGTACTTC
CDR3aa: CASSDIVETQYF